Described below is a single T cell receptor (beta chain) sequence and its context. 60 Vbeta and 13 Jbeta primers were used in PCR. TCRdb's table, derived via immunoSEQ multiplex PCR, lists solely in-frame clones and lacks some. The sample contains approximately 100,000 clones, roughly 74% of which appear only once. The data originate from a study of cytomegalovirus exposure and HLA in healthy donors. Per germline, CDR1 MGHRA and CDR2 YSYEKL. The CDR3 runs 16 residues. V gave up 1 base and J gave up 5 bases; unmatched junction bases: 8. The chain combines TRBV4-1 with TRBJ2-3; 8 bases agree with TRBD2. The origin of this receptor is a woman aged 35 to 49 in good health and CMV-seronegative. Sequenced: PBMCs. The DNA of the CDR3 is TGCGCCAGCAGCCAAGTTGACCTAGCGGGTAGAGATACGCAGTATTTT. Its translation is CASSQVDLAGRDTQYF.